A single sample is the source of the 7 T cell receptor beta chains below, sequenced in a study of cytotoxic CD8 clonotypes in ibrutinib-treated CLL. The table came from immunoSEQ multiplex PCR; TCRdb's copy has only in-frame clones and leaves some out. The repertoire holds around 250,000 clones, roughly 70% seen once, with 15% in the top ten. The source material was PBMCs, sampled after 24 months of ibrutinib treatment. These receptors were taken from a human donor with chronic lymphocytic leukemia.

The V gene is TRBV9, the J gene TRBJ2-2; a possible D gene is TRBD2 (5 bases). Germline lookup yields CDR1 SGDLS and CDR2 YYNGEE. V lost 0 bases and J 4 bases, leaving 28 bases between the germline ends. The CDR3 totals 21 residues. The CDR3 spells CASSVVGVGWGGRGPTGELFF. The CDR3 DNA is TGTGCCAGCAGCGTAGTCGGTGTCGGCTGGGGTGGGAGAGGTCCCACCGGGGAGCTGTTTTTT. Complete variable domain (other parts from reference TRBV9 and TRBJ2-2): DSGVTQTPKHLITATGQRVTLRCSPRSGDLSVYWYQQSLDQGLQFLIQYYNGEERAKGNILERFSAQQFPDLHSELNLSSLELGDSALYFCASSVVGVGWGGRGPTGELFFGEGSRLTVL.

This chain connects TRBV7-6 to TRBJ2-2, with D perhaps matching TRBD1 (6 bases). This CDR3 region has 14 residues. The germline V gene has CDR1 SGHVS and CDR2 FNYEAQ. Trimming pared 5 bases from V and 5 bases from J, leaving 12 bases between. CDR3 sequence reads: CASSHWTATGELFF. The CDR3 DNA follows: TGTGCCAGCAGCCACTGGACAGCAACCGGGGAGCTGTTTTTT.

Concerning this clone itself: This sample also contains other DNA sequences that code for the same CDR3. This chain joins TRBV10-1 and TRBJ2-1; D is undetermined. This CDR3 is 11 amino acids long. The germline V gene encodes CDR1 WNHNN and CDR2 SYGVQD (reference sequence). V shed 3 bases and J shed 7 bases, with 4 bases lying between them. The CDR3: CASSEGNEQFF. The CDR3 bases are TGCGCCAGCAGTGAAGGTAATGAGCAGTTCTTC.

CDR3 bases: TGTGCCAGCAGTGGCCCCTACGGAAAAGAGACCCAGTACTTC. Translating it yields CASSGPYGKETQYF. The J gene is TRBJ2-5, the V gene TRBV27, with D hard to call. The CDR3 consists of 14 residues. Trimming took 5 bases from V and 3 from J, leaving 13 bases between them. The germline V gene encodes CDR1 MNHEY and CDR2 SMNVEV (reference sequence).

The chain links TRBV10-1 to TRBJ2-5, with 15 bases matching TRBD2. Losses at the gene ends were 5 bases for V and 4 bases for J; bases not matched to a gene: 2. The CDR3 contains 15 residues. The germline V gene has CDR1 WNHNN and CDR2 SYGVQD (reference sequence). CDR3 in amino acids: CASSTGLAGGETQYF. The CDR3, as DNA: TGCGCCAGCAGTACGGGACTAGCGGGAGGAGAGACCCAGTACTTC.

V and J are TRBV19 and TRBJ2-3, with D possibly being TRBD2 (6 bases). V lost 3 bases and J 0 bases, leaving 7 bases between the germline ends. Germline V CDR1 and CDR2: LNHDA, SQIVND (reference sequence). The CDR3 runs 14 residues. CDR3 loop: CASSMSGSTDTQYF. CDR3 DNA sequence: TGTGCCAGTAGTATGAGCGGGAGCACAGATACGCAGTATTTT.

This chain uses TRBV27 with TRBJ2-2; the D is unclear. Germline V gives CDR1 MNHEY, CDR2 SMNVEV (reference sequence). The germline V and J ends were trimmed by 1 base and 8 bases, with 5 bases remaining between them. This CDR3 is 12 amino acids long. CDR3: CASSLFPGELFF. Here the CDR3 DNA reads TGTGCCAGCAGTTTATTTCCGGGGGAGCTGTTTTTT.